Below, 20 T cell receptor beta chains from the same sample are listed, as sequenced in a study of patients and donors after allogeneic stem cell transplantation. TCRdb recomputed calls from the RT-PCR reads with MiXCR, one row per CDR3 protein. The sample lists around 150,000 distinct CDR3 sequences; approximately 40% were seen once. The sample consisted of blood, either unsorted or a sorted T cell fraction (not recorded which). The receptor set was obtained from a human donor who was either an allogeneic HSCT recipient or a stem cell or donor lymphocyte infusion donor (not recorded which). It is not recorded whose cells these are; they may come from a transplant donor.

This chain links TRBV25-1 with TRBJ1-1; 7 nucleotides align to TRBD1. The ends lost 3 bases at V and 0 bases at J; junction bases unmatched: 4. The CDR3 covers 15 residues. Germline V gene sequence: CDR1 MGHDK, CDR2 SYGVNS. Here the CDR3 DNA reads TGTGCCAGCAGTGACCTCGGGACAGTGAACACTGAAGCTTTCTTT. It codes for CASSDLGTVNTEAFF.

The genes are TRBV27 and TRBJ1-4; 7 bases are shared with TRBD1. Germline CDR1 reads MNHEY; CDR2 reads SMNVEV (reference sequence). The CDR3 has 13 residues. V lost 10 bases to trimming and J lost 4 bases; unmatched junction nucleotides: 6. The CDR3 here is CATRDSFNEKLFF. In DNA form, the CDR3 reads TGTGCCACTAGGGACAGTTTTAATGAAAAACTGTTTTTT.

This clonotype was seen a handful of times. The chain is built from TRBV30 and TRBJ1-4, with D unresolved. The CDR3 has 13 residues. Germline V gene sequence: CDR1 GTSNPN, CDR2 SVGIG (reference sequence). The V gene lost 1 base and the J gene lost 2 bases, with 5 bases spanning the gap. CDR3 nucleotides: TGTGCCTGGAGTGGTGGGACTAATGAAAAACTGTTTTTT. Translated, it gives CAWSGGTNEKLFF.

The rearrangement joins TRBV10-3 to TRBJ1-2; perhaps TRBD1 as D (5 bases). V was pared by 0 bases and J by 7 bases, with 15 bases between. CDR1 and CDR2 from the germline V gene are ENHRY and SYGVKD. The CDR3 consists of 15 residues. The chain's CDR3 is CAISESQGTRTGYTF. Written as DNA, the CDR3 is TGTGCCATCAGTGAGTCGCAGGGAACCCGGACTGGCTACACCTTC.

The chain combines TRBV12-3 or TRBV12-4 with TRBJ1-1; 8 nucleotides match TRBD1. J lost 10 bases, V lost 1 base, and 2 bases had no gene match. CDR3 size: 12 residues. The CDR3 DNA reads TGTGCCAGCAGTTTAGACAGGGGGGGAGCTTTCTTT. Encoded protein: CASSLDRGGAFF.

This clonotype was picked up a small number of times. The V and J genes are TRBV4-3 and TRBJ1-2; maybe TRBD1 (5 bases). V was cut by 0 bases and J by 8 bases, with 19 bases left in between. Per the germline V gene, CDR1 is LGHNA and CDR2 is YSLEER. There are 16 residues in the CDR3. The CDR3 nucleotides are TGCGCCAGCAGCCAAGAAGGGACCCTTCAGGGACGCGGCTACACCTTC. Translated: CASSQEGTLQGRGYTF.

Only a few counts were recorded for this clonotype. The chain combines TRBV12-3 or TRBV12-4 with TRBJ1-1; no reliable D call. Trimming removed 5 bases from V and 1 base from J, with 14 bases in between. CDR3 length: 15 residues. CDR3 region: CASSASGRANTEAFF. CDR3 nucleotide sequence: TGTGCCAGCAGTGCCAGCGGAAGGGCGAACACTGAAGCTTTCTTT.

The rearrangement uses TRBV12-3 or TRBV12-4 and TRBJ1-6; 7 nucleotides align to TRBD1. J gave up 4 bases and V 5 bases, and 2 bases lay outside the gene matches. This CDR3 has 14 amino acids. CDR3 nucleotides: TGTGCCAGCAGTGGGACAGCTTATAATTCACCCCTCCACTTT. Translation gives CASSGTAYNSPLHF.

This clonotype was observed a handful of times. The chain carries TRBV20-1 and TRBJ1-1; TRBD1 matches at 7 bases. Germline loops: CDR1 DFQATT, CDR2 SNEGSKA (reference sequence). The CDR3 covers 15 residues. V lost 3 bases to trimming and J lost 1 base; unmatched junction nucleotides: 8. The CDR3 bases are TGCAGTGCTAGCCCCCCGGGACAGAAGAACACTGAAGCTTTCTTT. Its translation is CSASPPGQKNTEAFF.

The chain links TRBV7-2 to TRBJ1-2; 7 bases line up with TRBD1. The CDR3 is 15 residues long. V was clipped by 1 base and J by 7 bases; unmatched bases: 9. Germline assignment: CDR1 SGHTA and CDR2 FQGNSA. Written as DNA, the CDR3 is TGTGCCAGCAGCTTAGATCTGACAGGGAGTGGTGGCTACACCTTC. Protein product: CASSLDLTGSGGYTF.

The CDR3 DNA reads TGCAGTGCTATGGCTGAGGTTAACACCGGGGAGCTGTTTTTT. It specifies CSAMAEVNTGELFF. The genes are TRBV20-1 and TRBJ2-2; D is undetermined. Germline lookup yields CDR1 DFQATT and CDR2 SNEGSKA (reference sequence). This CDR3 is 14 amino acids long. Trimming removed 4 bases at V and 2 bases at J, with 11 bases between.

The chain uses TRBV5-1 and TRBJ2-6, with D possibly matching TRBD1 (5 bases). V was trimmed by 0 bases and J by 0 bases, leaving 13 bases between them. Germline lookup yields CDR1 SGHRS and CDR2 YFSETQ. The CDR3 spans 18 residues. The CDR3 sequence: CASSLGSAGFSGANVLTF. CDR3 coding DNA: TGCGCCAGCAGCTTGGGATCGGCAGGGTTCTCTGGGGCCAACGTCCTGACTTTC.

This clonotype was picked up one time. The CDR3 loop is CASSKRAGDEQYF. Written as DNA, the CDR3 is TGTGCCAGCAGTAAAAGGGCCGGAGACGAGCAGTACTTC. This chain links TRBV6-2 or TRBV6-3 with TRBJ2-7; no firm D call. V lost 5 bases and J 5 bases, leaving 13 bases between the germline ends. This CDR3 has 13 amino acids. CDR1 MNHEY and CDR2 SVGEGT come from the germline V gene.

The rearrangement uses TRBV12-3 or TRBV12-4 and TRBJ1-1; the D gene is possibly TRBD1 (5 bases). The CDR3 is 14 residues long. The V and J ends lost 6 bases and 1 base respectively, with 12 bases between them. The CDR3 spells CASRAGRTNTEAFF. The CDR3 bases are TGTGCCAGCAGGGCGGGGCGAACGAACACTGAAGCTTTCTTT.

The gene calls are TRBV6-6 and TRBJ1-3; 7 bases are shared with TRBD1. Trimming at V came to 10 bases and at J to 0 bases, leaving 9 bases not matched to a gene. The CDR3 runs to 15 residues. Germline values: CDR1 MNHNY, CDR2 SVGAGI (reference sequence). The CDR3 here is CATKNQGVSGNTIYF. DNA for the CDR3: TGTGCCACCAAGAATCAGGGGGTCTCTGGAAACACCATATATTTT.

The chain joins TRBV12-3 or TRBV12-4 to TRBJ1-2; TRBD1 is a possible D gene (5 bases). The CDR3 sequence is 14 residues long. V was trimmed by 2 bases and J by 3 bases, leaving 10 bases between them. In DNA, the CDR3 is TGTGCCAGCAGTTTATCAGGGTTCGACTATGGCTACACCTTC. Residues: CASSLSGFDYGYTF.

This clonotype was recorded many times. The V call is TRBV20-1, the J call TRBJ1-5, with D uncertain. This CDR3 contains 18 residues. Trimming removed 7 bases from V and 2 bases from J, with 27 bases in between. Germline V CDR1 and CDR2: DFQATT, SNEGSKA (reference sequence). The CDR3 is CSVGSRQLALPGNQPQHF. CDR3 bases: TGCAGTGTAGGTTCTCGGCAGTTGGCACTTCCCGGCAATCAGCCCCAGCATTTT.

The genes are TRBV10-2 and TRBJ1-6; weak D call: TRBD1 (6 bases). The CDR3 loop spans 11 amino acids. Germline loops: CDR1 WSHSY, CDR2 SAAADI. The V end was cut by 8 bases, the J end by 7 bases, with 6 bases between. CDR3 in DNA: TGCGCCAGCCAGGGGAATTCACCCCTCCACTTT. Residues: CASQGNSPLHF.

The sample holds one count of this clonotype. The V gene is TRBV28, the J gene TRBJ1-1; no clear D gene. There are 15 residues in the CDR3. Trimming cost V 7 bases and J 4 bases, with 19 bases left between them. CDR1 MDHEN and CDR2 SYDVKM come from the germline V gene. CDR3 bases: TGTGCCAGCACCCGGCGGGCAGCCGTTGGCACTGAAGCTTTCTTT. Translated: CASTRRAAVGTEAFF.

The rearrangement joins TRBV5-1 to TRBJ1-1; D uncertain. The germline V and J ends were trimmed by 5 bases and 1 base, with 24 bases remaining between them. The CDR3 is made up of 18 amino acids. Germline V lookup: CDR1 SGHRS, CDR2 YFSETQ. In nucleotides, the CDR3 is TGCGCCAGCAGTCCGGGATTAGACCTCAGGATCACGAACACTGAAGCTTTCTTT. This codes for CASSPGLDLRITNTEAFF. Variable domain in full (rest from reference TRBV5-1 and TRBJ1-1): KAGVTQTPRYLIKTRGQQVTLSCSPISGHRSVSWYQQTPGQGLQFLFEYFSETQRNKGNFPGRFSGRQFSNSRSEMNVSTLELGDSALYLCASSPGLDLRITNTEAFFGQGTRLTVV.